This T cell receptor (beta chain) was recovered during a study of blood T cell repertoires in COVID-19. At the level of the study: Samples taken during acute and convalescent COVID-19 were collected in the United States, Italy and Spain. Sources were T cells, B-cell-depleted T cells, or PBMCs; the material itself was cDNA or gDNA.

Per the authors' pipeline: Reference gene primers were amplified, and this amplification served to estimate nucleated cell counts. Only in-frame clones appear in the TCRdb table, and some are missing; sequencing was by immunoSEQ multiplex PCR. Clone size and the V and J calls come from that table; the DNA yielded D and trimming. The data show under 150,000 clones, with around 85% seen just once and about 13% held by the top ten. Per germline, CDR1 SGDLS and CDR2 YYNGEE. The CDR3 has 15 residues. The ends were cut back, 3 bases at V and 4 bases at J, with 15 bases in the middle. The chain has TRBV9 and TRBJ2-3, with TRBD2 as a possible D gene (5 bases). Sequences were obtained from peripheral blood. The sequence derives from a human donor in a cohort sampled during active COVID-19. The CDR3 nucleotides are TGTGCCAGCAGCGAGTATTGGGAGCCCGCAGATACGCAGTATTTT. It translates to CASSEYWEPADTQYF.